The next 2 T cell receptor beta chains were all read from a single sample in a study of blood T cell repertoires in COVID-19. Some clones are missing from TCRdb's copy, which holds only in-frame ones; the method was immunoSEQ multiplex PCR. Of tens of thousands of clones in the sample, approximately 92% are singletons; the top ten hold about 16%. The sample comprised peripheral blood. The receptors stem from a man at least 80 years old with acute or convalescent COVID-19.

DNA for the CDR3: TGTGCCAGCAGCCCCCGACAGGATTCCTACGAGCAGTACTTC. It yields the protein CASSPRQDSYEQYF. The chain links TRBV7-9 to TRBJ2-7; TRBD1 might be the D (6 bases). CDR3 size: 14 residues. Looked up from germline, CDR1 is SEHNR and CDR2 is FQNEAQ (reference sequence). V lost 5 bases, J lost 1 base, and 12 bases lay in between. Using reference TRBV7-9 and TRBJ2-7 for the parts outside the CDR3, the full variable domain is DTGVSQNPRHKITKRGQNVTFRCDPISEHNRLYWYRQTLGQGPEFLTYFQNEAQLEKSRLLSDRFSAERPKGSFSTLEIQRTEQGDSAMYLCASSPRQDSYEQYFGPGTRLTVT.

The V gene is TRBV11-3, the J gene TRBJ2-7; 8 nucleotides line up with TRBD2. This CDR3 is built from 13 residues. Germline CDR1 SGHNT, CDR2 YENEEA. J gave up 6 bases and V 0 bases, and 1 base lay outside the gene matches. CDR3 nucleotide sequence: TGTGCCAGCAGCTTAGACGGGACTAGCGAGCAGTACTTC. Translated, it gives CASSLDGTSEQYF.